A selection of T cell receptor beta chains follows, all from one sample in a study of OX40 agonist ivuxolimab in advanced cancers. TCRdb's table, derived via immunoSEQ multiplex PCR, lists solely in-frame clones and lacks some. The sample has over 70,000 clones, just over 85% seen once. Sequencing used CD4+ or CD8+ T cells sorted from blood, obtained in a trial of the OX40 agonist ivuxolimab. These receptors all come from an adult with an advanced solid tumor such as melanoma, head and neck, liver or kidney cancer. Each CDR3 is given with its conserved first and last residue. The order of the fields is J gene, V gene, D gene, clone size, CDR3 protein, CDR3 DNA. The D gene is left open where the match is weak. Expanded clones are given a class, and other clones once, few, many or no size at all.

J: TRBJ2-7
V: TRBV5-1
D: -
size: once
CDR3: CASSLEEGRGEQYF
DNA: TGCGCCAGCAGCTTGGAAGAGGGAAGGGGCGAGCAGTACTTC

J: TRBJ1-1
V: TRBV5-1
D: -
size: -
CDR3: CASSLAGSHSMNTEAFF
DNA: TGCGCCAGCAGCTTAGCAGGGTCCCACTCCATGAACACTGAAGCTTTCTTT

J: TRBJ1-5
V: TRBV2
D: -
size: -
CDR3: CASSPLSQPQHF
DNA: TGTGCCAGCAGTCCCCTTAGTCAGCCCCAGCATTTT

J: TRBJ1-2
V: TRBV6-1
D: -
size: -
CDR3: CASSVSGGYYGYTF
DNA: TGTGCCAGCAGTGTATCGGGGGGGTACTATGGCTACACCTTC

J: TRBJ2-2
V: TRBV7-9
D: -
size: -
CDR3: CASRPRAGSAGELFF
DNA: TGTGCCAGCAGACCGCGGGCAGGGAGTGCCGGGGAGCTGTTTTTT

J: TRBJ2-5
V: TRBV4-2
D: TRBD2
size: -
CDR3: CASSPSGGQQETQYF
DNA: TGTGCCAGCAGCCCTAGCGGGGGTCAACAAGAGACCCAGTACTTC

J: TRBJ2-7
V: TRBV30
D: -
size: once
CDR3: CAWSGSGYEQYF
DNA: TGTGCCTGGAGTGGGTCGGGGTACGAGCAGTACTTC

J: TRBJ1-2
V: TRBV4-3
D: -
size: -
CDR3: CASSQGTGTSLNYGYTF
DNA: TGCGCCAGCAGCCAAGGTACGGGGACATCGCTTAACTATGGCTACACCTTC

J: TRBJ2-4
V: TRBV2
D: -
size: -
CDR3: CASSSGPPAKNIQYF
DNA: TGTGCCAGCAGCTCGGGGCCGCCAGCCAAAAACATTCAGTACTTC

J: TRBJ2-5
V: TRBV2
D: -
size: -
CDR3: CASRLGGQETQYF
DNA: TGTGCCAGCAGGCTGGGGGGCCAGGAGACCCAGTACTTC

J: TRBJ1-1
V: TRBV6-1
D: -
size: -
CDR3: CASSERPGGTEAFF
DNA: TGTGCCAGCAGTGAACGTCCGGGGGGAACTGAAGCTTTCTTT

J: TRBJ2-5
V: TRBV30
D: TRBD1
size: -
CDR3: CAFARGQQETQYF
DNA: TGTGCCTTTGCCAGGGGGCAGCAAGAGACCCAGTACTTC

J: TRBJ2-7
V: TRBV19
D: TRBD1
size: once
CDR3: CASSIGRLQGGYEQYF
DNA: TGTGCCAGTAGTATTGGTCGCCTACAGGGGGGCTACGAGCAGTACTTC

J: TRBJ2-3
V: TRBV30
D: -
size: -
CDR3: CAWSVGLGGTQYF
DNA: TGTGCCTGGAGTGTAGGCCTGGGAGGTACGCAGTATTTT

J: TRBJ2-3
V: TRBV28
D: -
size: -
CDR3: CASSLYARPDTQYF
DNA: TGTGCCAGCAGTCTTTACGCCCGACCAGATACGCAGTATTTT

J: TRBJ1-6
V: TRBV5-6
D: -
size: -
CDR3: CASSSGGPGANNSPLHF
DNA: TGTGCCAGCAGCTCTGGAGGCCCTGGGGCTAATAATTCACCCCTCCACTTT

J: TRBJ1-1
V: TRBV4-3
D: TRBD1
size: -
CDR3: CASSQFLDRGGTEAFF
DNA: TGCGCCAGCAGCCAATTTCTGGACAGGGGGGGGACTGAAGCTTTCTTT

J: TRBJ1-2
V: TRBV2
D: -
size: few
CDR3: CASSESTGQNYGYTF
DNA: TGTGCCAGCAGTGAATCTACAGGGCAAAACTATGGCTACACCTTC

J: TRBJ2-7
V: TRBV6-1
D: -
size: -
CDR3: CALKVGYEQYF
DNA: TGTGCCCTTAAGGTCGGTTACGAGCAGTACTTC

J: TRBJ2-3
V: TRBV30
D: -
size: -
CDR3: CAWSRTPLDTQYF
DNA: TGTGCCTGGAGTCGGACCCCTCTGGATACGCAGTATTTT

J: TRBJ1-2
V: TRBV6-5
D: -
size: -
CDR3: CASRDRDLKRQGYTF
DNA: TGTGCCAGCAGGGACAGAGACCTAAAGAGACAGGGCTACACCTTC

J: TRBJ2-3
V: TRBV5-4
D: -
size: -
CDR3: CASSWTVNRGRGGDTQYF
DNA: TGTGCCAGCAGCTGGACGGTAAACCGGGGGCGCGGGGGAGATACGCAGTATTTT

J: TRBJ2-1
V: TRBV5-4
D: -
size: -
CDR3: CASSYEGGGLYNEQFF
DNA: TGTGCCAGCAGCTACGAGGGGGGGGGACTTTACAATGAGCAGTTCTTC

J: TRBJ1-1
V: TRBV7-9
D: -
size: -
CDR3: CASSSSRHTEAFF
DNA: TGTGCCAGCAGCTCCTCTCGCCACACTGAAGCTTTCTTT

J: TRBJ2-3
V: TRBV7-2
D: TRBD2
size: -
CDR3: CASSLLAGGQDTQYF
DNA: TGTGCCAGCAGCCTACTAGCGGGGGGCCAAGATACGCAGTATTTT

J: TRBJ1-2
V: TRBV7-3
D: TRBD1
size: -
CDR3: CASSPGQGAYYGYTF
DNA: TGTGCCAGCAGCCCGGGACAGGGGGCGTATTATGGCTACACCTTC

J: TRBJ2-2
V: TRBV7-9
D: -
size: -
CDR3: CASSPGNTGELFF
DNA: TGTGCCAGCAGCCCAGGGAACACCGGGGAGCTGTTTTTT

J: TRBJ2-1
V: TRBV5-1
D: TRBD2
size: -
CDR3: CASSFSGNNEQFF
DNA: TGCGCCAGCAGCTTTAGCGGGAACAATGAGCAGTTCTTC

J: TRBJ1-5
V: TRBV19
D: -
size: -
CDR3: CASSRLGGNQPQHF
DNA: TGTGCCAGTAGTAGATTGGGCGGCAATCAGCCCCAGCATTTT

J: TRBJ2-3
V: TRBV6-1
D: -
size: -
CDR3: CASEAGSSTDTQYF
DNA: TGTGCCAGCGAGGCAGGGTCTAGCACAGATACGCAGTATTTT

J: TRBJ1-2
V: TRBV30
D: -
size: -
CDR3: CAWSGQVNYGYTF
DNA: TGTGCCTGGAGTGGCCAGGTTAACTATGGCTACACCTTC

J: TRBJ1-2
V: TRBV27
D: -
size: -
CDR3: CASSSRPFRNGYTF
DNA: TGTGCCAGCAGTTCTCGGCCCTTCAGGAATGGCTACACCTTC

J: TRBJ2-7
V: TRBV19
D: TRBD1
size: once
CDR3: CASSIPGQGIYEQYF
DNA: TGTGCCAGTAGTATCCCGGGACAGGGGATCTACGAGCAGTACTTC

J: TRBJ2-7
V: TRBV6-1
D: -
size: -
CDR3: CASSESLKTYEQYF
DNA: TGTGCCAGCAGTGAAAGTCTGAAGACCTACGAGCAGTACTTC

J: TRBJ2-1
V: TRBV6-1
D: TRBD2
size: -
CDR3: CASSEKASGADYNEQFF
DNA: TGTGCCAGCAGTGAAAAGGCTAGCGGGGCTGACTACAATGAGCAGTTCTTC

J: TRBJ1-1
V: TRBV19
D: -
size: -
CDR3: CASNSGTPGTEAFF
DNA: TGTGCCAGTAACTCCGGGACACCGGGCACTGAAGCTTTCTTT

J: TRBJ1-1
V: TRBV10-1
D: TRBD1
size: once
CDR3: CASSGTGVGTEAFF
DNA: TGCGCCAGCAGTGGCACAGGGGTCGGGACTGAAGCTTTCTTT

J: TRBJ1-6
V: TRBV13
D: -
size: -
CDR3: CASSFRRETPLHF
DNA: TGTGCCAGCAGCTTTAGAAGGGAAACACCCCTCCACTTT

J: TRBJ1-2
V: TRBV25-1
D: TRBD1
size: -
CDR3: CASSAPGQGASGYTF
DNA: TGTGCCAGCAGTGCTCCGGGACAGGGGGCGAGTGGCTACACCTTC

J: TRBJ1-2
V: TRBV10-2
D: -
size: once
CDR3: CAVGGSNYGYTF
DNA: TGCGCCGTCGGGGGTAGTAACTATGGCTACACCTTC

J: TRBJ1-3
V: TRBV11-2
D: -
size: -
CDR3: CASSLGLGNTIYF
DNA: TGTGCCAGCAGCTTGGGACTCGGAAACACCATATATTTT

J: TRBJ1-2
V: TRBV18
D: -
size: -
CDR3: CASSPDGNYGYTF
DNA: TGTGCCAGCTCACCCGACGGAAACTATGGCTACACCTTC

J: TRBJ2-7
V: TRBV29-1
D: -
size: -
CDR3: CSVDGGGSYEQYF
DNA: TGCAGCGTTGACGGTGGTGGGTCCTACGAGCAGTACTTC

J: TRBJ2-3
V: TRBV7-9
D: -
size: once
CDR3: CASSLAGVGTDTQYF
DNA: TGTGCCAGCAGCTTAGCCGGGGTCGGGACAGATACGCAGTATTTT

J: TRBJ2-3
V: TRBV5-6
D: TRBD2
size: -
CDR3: CASSLERDPSTDTQYF
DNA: TGTGCCAGCAGCTTGGAGCGGGACCCTAGCACAGATACGCAGTATTTT

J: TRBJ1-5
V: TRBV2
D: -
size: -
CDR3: CASSEGQPSNQPQHF
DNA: TGTGCCAGCAGTGAAGGGCAGCCTAGCAATCAGCCCCAGCATTTT

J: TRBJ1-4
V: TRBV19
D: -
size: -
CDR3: CASSRDATLGNEKLFF
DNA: TGTGCCAGTAGTCGGGACGCAACTCTGGGGAATGAAAAACTGTTTTTT

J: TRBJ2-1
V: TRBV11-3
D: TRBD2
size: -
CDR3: CASSLAKTSGGADEQFF
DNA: TGTGCCAGCAGCTTAGCCAAGACTAGCGGGGGGGCGGATGAGCAGTTCTTC

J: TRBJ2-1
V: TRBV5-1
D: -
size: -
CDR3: CASSLDAVGSYNEQFF
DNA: TGCGCCAGCAGCTTAGACGCGGTGGGCTCTTACAATGAGCAGTTCTTC